This entry lists 9 T cell receptor beta chains sequenced from one sample in a study of blood T cells in healthy people across ages. A sample-barcoded 5' primer and a J-beta primer mix were used in a second PCR of about 7 to 12 cycles. MiXCR, run by TCRdb on the 5' RACE reads, gives a single entry per CDR3 protein. Of 1.5 million to 2 million distinct CDR3 sequences in the sample, approximately 32% were seen once. Sequenced input: blood. The receptors originated from a woman aged 25-40 years in good health.

The V call is TRBV20-1, the J call TRBJ2-1, with a weak D call TRBD2 (6 bases). The germline V gene has CDR1 DFQATT and CDR2 SNEGSKA (reference sequence). The CDR3 spans 15 residues. The CDR3, as DNA: TGCAATGCCATATTGCCGGGACTTCCCCATCAGGGGCAGTTCTTC. This encodes CNAILPGLPHQGQFF.

This clonotype was counted only a few times. The chain carries TRBV16 and TRBJ1-2; TRBD1 is a possible D gene (6 bases). The CDR3 spans 15 residues. Trimming removed 1 base at V and 8 bases at J, with 17 bases between. CDR1 and CDR2 (germline): KGHSY, FQNENV. The CDR3 DNA reads TGTGCCAGCAGCCAATATTCGGGGGCAGGCTACGGCTACACCTTC. This sequence encodes CASSQYSGAGYGYTF.

This chain connects TRBV30 to TRBJ2-7; D is perhaps TRBD1 (5 bases). V was clipped by 2 bases and J by 6 bases, with 8 bases between them. CDR3 length: 11 amino acids. Germline V gives CDR1 GTSNPN, CDR2 SVGIG (reference sequence). The chain's CDR3 is CAWSTDSEQYF. The CDR3 DNA reads as TGTGCCTGGAGTACTGACAGCGAGCAGTACTTC.

This clonotype was recorded a few times. The CDR3 here is CASSTLAASSYNEQFF. The CDR3 coding sequence is TGTGCCAGCAGCACACTAGCGGCGAGCTCCTACAATGAGCAGTTCTTC. The chain couples TRBV12-3 or TRBV12-4 to TRBJ2-1, with TRBD2 matching 8 bases. There are 16 residues in the CDR3. V dropped 6 bases and J dropped 0; count of bases not matched to a gene: 7.

This clonotype was observed a handful of times. The V and J genes are TRBV20-1 and TRBJ2-1, with D possibly being TRBD1 (6 bases). The length of the CDR3 is 14 residues. Germline V gives CDR1 DFQATT, CDR2 SNEGSKA (reference sequence). Trimming shortened V by 5 bases and J by 5 bases, and 16 bases separated the two germline ends. The CDR3 reads CSARGRDKHNEQFF. The DNA of the CDR3 is TGCAGTGCTCGTGGCCGGGACAAGCACAATGAGCAGTTCTTC.

The chain is built from TRBV3-1 and TRBJ2-2; 10 nucleotides line up with TRBD2. CDR3 length: 18 residues. J was trimmed by 6 bases and V by 1 base; bases with no gene match: 11. CDR1 is LGHDT, CDR2 YNNKEL, per germline (reference sequence). DNA for the CDR3: TGTGCCAGCAGCCAAGCCGGTTGGCTAGCGGGAGCTTCCGGGGAGCTGTTTTTT. It encodes CASSQAGWLAGASGELFF.

This chain connects TRBV11-2 to TRBJ2-1, with 15 bases identical to TRBD2. The germline gives CDR1 SGHAT, CDR2 FQNNGV. Germline trimming cut 5 bases from V and 10 bases from J; bases unmatched to any gene: 12. The CDR3 is made up of 17 amino acids. The CDR3 region has the DNA TGTGCCAGCAGCCCTTATAGAGGGACTAGCGGGAGGCAGGAGCAGTTCTTC. Translation: CASSPYRGTSGRQEQFF.

The V gene is TRBV11-2, the J gene TRBJ2-7; D is undetermined. V lost 1 base, J lost 0 bases, and 10 bases lay in between. Germline loops: CDR1 SGHAT, CDR2 FQNNGV. The CDR3 covers 15 residues. CDR3 nucleotide sequence: TGTGCCAGCAGCTTAGGTTCAGCCCGCTCCTACGAGCAGTACTTC. Translated, it gives CASSLGSARSYEQYF. Supplemented by reference TRBV11-2 and TRBJ2-7, the full variable domain reads EAGVAQSPRYKIIEKRQSVAFWCNPISGHATLYWYQQILGQGPKLLIQFQNNGVVDDSQLPKDRFSAERLKGVDSTLKIQPAKLEDSAVYLCASSLGSARSYEQYFGPGTRLTVT.

This clonotype was seen many times. This sequence joins TRBV29-1 and TRBJ2-7, with no clear D. The CDR3 covers 12 residues. With 4 bases removed from V and 2 bases from J, the gap between germline ends came to 9 bases. Germline CDR1 is SQVTM and CDR2 is ANQGSEA. The CDR3 DNA is TGCAGCGTTGCAACTGCACCCTACGAGCAGTACTTC. It yields the protein CSVATAPYEQYF.